The T cell receptor (beta chain) under discussion was sequenced for a study of blood T cell repertoires in COVID-19. Overall study context: Whether acute or convalescent, the COVID-19 samples came from the United States, Italy and Spain. Sources were T cells, B-cell-depleted T cells, or PBMCs; the material itself was cDNA or gDNA.

This clone was seen once. V dropped 0 bases and J dropped 6 bases, with 14 bases sitting between them. The germline V gene encodes CDR1 LGHNA and CDR2 YNFKEQ. CDR3 length: 15 residues. Methods used by the authors: How many nucleated cells were present was estimated from reference gene primer amplification. Here immunoSEQ multiplex PCR was the method, and the copy in TCRdb shows in-frame clones only, minus some. That table furnishes V, J and clone size, whereas the DNA furnished D and trimming. Seen here are roughly 140,000 clones, around 81% observed once, and the top ten hold over 4%. Sequencing was performed on peripheral blood. The chain is built from TRBV4-2 and TRBJ1-2, with D possibly matching TRBD1 (5 bases). The receptor was derived from a woman aged 50 to 60 with acute or convalescent COVID-19. The CDR3 loop is CASSQDGGVWNGYTF. DNA of the CDR3: TGTGCCAGCAGCCAAGATGGAGGGGTGTGGAATGGCTACACCTTC.